A selection of T cell receptor beta chains follows, all from one sample in a study of blood T cell repertoires in COVID-19. Produced via immunoSEQ multiplex PCR; TCRdb's table is partial and in-frame only. The sample includes about 180,000 clones, about four fifths of them seen just once. The specimen sequenced was peripheral blood. The source is a man in his 70s with active or convalescent COVID-19. The CDR3 runs from the conserved cysteine through the conserved F or W. A D gene is named only where the DNA matches it firmly. Size tells how often a clone was seen (once, few, many) or the class of an expanded clone, and some rows leave it out.

DNA: TGTGCCAGCAGCCAAGCGGGGGGTCGGCGTGGCTATGGCTACACCTTC; CDR3: CASSQAGGRRGYGYTF; J: TRBJ1-2; V: TRBV4-2; size: -; D: -
DNA: TGTGCCAGCAGCTCGGGACTAGCGGGGGGCACAGATACGCAGTATTTT; CDR3: CASSSGLAGGTDTQYF; J: TRBJ2-3; V: TRBV5-6; size: once; D: TRBD2
DNA: TGTGCCAGCTCCCCGACAGGGAGGAATGAGCAGTTCTTC; CDR3: CASSPTGRNEQFF; J: TRBJ2-1; V: TRBV18; size: -; D: -
DNA: TGTGCCAGCAGTCCATTCGGGTGGGACACTGAAGCTTTCTTT; CDR3: CASSPFGWDTEAFF; J: TRBJ1-1; V: TRBV2; size: many; D: -
DNA: TGTGCCAGCGGCCGACTAGCGGGGGGGCAAGATACGCAGTATTTT; CDR3: CASGRLAGGQDTQYF; J: TRBJ2-3; V: TRBV6-2/TRBV6-3; size: -; D: TRBD2
DNA: TGTGCCAGCAGTCGGGGCTTGGACAGGGACGATGGCTACACCTTC; CDR3: CASSRGLDRDDGYTF; J: TRBJ1-2; V: TRBV6-5; size: -; D: TRBD1
DNA: TGTGCCAGCAGCACTCCGGGACAGGGGTGGAGCGAGCAGTACTTC; CDR3: CASSTPGQGWSEQYF; J: TRBJ2-7; V: TRBV25-1; size: once; D: TRBD1
DNA: TGTGCTAGTGGTTTGATGAAGGGGCTGGTCTATGGCTACACCTTC; CDR3: CASGLMKGLVYGYTF; J: TRBJ1-2; V: TRBV12-5; size: -; D: -
DNA: TGTGCCAGCAGGCGCCGGGACAGGGACAATGAGCAGTTCTTC; CDR3: CASRRRDRDNEQFF; J: TRBJ2-1; V: TRBV6-5; size: -; D: TRBD1
DNA: TGCAGCGCTAAAAGACTAGCGCAAATCCAAGAGACCCAGTACTTC; CDR3: CSAKRLAQIQETQYF; J: TRBJ2-5; V: TRBV29-1; size: once; D: TRBD2
DNA: TGTGCCAGCAGAAGGACAGTTTTCTATGGCTACACCTTC; CDR3: CASRRTVFYGYTF; J: TRBJ1-2; V: TRBV12-3/TRBV12-4; size: -; D: -
DNA: TGTGCCATCATCCTAATAAGCGGGGGGGCAGGAGAGACCCAGTACTTC; CDR3: CAIILISGGAGETQYF; J: TRBJ2-5; V: TRBV10-3; size: -; D: TRBD2
DNA: TGTGCCAGCAGCACCCAGACAGGGTGGACAGATACGCAGTATTTT; CDR3: CASSTQTGWTDTQYF; J: TRBJ2-3; V: TRBV7-2; size: -; D: TRBD1
DNA: TGTGCCAGCAGTGGGGAAGCGGGGAGTCTCTACAATGAGCAGTTCTTC; CDR3: CASSGEAGSLYNEQFF; J: TRBJ2-1; V: TRBV6-6; size: -; D: TRBD2
DNA: TGCGCCAGCAGCACCGGACAGGTATCCTCCTACGAGCAGTACTTC; CDR3: CASSTGQVSSYEQYF; J: TRBJ2-7; V: TRBV5-1; size: -; D: TRBD1
DNA: TGTGCCATCAGGGGGACTAGCGGGAATGAGCAGTTCTTC; CDR3: CAIRGTSGNEQFF; J: TRBJ2-1; V: TRBV10-3; size: -; D: TRBD2